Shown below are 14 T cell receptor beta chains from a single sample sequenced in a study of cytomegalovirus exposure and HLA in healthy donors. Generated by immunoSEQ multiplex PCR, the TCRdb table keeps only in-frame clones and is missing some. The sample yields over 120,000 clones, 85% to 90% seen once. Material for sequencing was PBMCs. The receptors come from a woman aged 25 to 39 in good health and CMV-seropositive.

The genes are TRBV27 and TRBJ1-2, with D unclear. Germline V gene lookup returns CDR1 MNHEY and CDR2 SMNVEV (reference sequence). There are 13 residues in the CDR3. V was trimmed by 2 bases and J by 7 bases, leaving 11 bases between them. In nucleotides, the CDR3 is TGTGCCAGCAGTTTAGAGTACGGGGTTGGCTACACCTTC. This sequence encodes CASSLEYGVGYTF.

The CDR3 here is CASSLVLTGGSNEKLFF. CDR3 nucleotides: TGCGCCAGCAGCTTGGTCCTTACAGGGGGGTCTAATGAAAAACTGTTTTTT. This rearrangement joins TRBV5-1 to TRBJ1-4; 8 bases align to TRBD1. The ends lost 0 bases at V and 3 bases at J; junction bases unmatched: 7. This CDR3 spans 17 amino acids. Germline V lookup: CDR1 SGHRS, CDR2 YFSETQ.

The chain's CDR3 is CASSSSGYTF. CDR3 nucleotides: TGTGCCAGCAGCTCGAGTGGCTACACCTTC. J is TRBJ1-2 and V is TRBV6-1; D uncertain. CDR1 and CDR2 from the germline V gene are MNHNS and SASEGT. V was pared by 6 bases and J by 7 bases, with 6 bases between. CDR3 size: 10 residues.

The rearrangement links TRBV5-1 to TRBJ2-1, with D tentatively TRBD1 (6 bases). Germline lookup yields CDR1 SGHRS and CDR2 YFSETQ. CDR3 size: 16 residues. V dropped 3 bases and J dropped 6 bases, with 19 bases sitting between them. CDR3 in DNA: TGCGCCAGCAGCTCACATGAAGGGACACTATCCAATGAGCAGTTCTTC. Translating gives CASSSHEGTLSNEQFF. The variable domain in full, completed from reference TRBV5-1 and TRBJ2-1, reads KAGVTQTPRYLIKTRGQQVTLSCSPISGHRSVSWYQQTPGQGLQFLFEYFSETQRNKGNFPGRFSGRQFSNSRSEMNVSTLELGDSALYLCASSSHEGTLSNEQFFGPGTRLTVL.

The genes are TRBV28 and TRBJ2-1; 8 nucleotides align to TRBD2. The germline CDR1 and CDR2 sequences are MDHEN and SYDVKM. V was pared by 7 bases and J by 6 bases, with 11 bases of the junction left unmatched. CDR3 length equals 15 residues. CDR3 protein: CASNQLAGGLNEQFF. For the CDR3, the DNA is TGTGCCAGCAACCAGCTCGCGGGGGGACTCAATGAGCAGTTCTTC.

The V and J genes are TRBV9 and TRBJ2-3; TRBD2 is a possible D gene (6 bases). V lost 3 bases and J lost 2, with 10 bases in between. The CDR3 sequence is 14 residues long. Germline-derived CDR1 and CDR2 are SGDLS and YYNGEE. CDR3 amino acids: CASSGGDLTDTQYF. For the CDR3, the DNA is TGTGCCAGCAGCGGGGGGGACCTCACAGATACGCAGTATTTT.

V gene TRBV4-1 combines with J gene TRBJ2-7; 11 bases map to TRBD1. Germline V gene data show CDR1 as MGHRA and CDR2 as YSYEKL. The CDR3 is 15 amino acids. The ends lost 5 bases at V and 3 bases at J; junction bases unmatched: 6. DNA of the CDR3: TGCGCCAGCAGCGGATCGGGACAGGGGGGCTACGAGCAGTACTTC. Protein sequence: CASSGSGQGGYEQYF.

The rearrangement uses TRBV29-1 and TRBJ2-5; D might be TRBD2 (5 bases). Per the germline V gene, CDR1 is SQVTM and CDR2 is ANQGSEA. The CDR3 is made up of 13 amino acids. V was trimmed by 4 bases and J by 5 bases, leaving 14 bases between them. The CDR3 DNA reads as TGCAGCGTTGTCGAGTTCTGGGAGGAGACCCAGTACTTC. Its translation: CSVVEFWEETQYF. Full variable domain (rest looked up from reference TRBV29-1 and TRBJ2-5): SAVISQKPSRDICQRGTSLTIQCQVDSQVTMMFWYRQQPGQSLTLIATANQGSEATYESGFVIDKFPISRPNLTFSTLTVSNMSPEDSSIYLCSVVEFWEETQYFGPGTRLLVL.

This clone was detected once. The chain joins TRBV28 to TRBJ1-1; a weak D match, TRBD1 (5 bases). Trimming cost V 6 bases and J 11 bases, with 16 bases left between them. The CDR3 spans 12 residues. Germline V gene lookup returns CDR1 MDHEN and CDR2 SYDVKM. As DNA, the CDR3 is TGTGCCAGCAGCTCGAACTTGGGGCTGGCTTTCTTT. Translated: CASSSNLGLAFF.

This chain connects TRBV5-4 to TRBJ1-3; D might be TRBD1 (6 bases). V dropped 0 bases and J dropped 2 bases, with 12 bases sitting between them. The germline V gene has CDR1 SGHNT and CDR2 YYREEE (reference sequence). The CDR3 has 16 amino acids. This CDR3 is CASSLASGATGNTIYF. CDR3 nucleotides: TGTGCCAGCAGCTTGGCATCAGGGGCGACTGGAAACACCATATATTTT. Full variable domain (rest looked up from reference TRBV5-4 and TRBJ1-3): ETGVTQSPTHLIKTRGQQVTLRCSSQSGHNTVSWYQQALGQGPQFIFQYYREEENGRGNFPPRFSGLQFPNYSSELNVNALELDDSALYLCASSLASGATGNTIYFGEGSWLTVV.

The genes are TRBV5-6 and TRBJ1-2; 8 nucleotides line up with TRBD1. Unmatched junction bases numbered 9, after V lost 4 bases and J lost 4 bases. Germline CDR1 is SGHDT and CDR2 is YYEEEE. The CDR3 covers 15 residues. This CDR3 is CASSLETGAIYGYTF. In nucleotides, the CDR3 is TGTGCCAGCAGCCTCGAGACAGGGGCCATCTATGGCTACACCTTC.

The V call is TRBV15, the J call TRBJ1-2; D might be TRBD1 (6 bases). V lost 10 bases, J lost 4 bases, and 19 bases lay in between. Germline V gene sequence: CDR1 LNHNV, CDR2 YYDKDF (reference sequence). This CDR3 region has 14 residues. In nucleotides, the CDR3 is TGTGCCATTGGGGACACCGTCACTCCCTATGGCTACACCTTC. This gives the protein CAIGDTVTPYGYTF.

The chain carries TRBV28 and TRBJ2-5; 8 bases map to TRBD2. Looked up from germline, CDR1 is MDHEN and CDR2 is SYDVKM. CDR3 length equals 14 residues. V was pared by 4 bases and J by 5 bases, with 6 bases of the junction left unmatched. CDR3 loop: CASSSIAGRETQYF. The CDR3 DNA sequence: TGTGCCAGCAGTTCAATAGCGGGGCGCGAGACCCAGTACTTC.

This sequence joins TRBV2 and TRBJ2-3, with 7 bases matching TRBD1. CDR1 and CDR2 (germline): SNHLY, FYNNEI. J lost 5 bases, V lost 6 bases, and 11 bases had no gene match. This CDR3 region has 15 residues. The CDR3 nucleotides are TGTGCCAGCAGAGGACAGGCCTTAGGCGGAGATACGCAGTATTTT. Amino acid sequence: CASRGQALGGDTQYF.